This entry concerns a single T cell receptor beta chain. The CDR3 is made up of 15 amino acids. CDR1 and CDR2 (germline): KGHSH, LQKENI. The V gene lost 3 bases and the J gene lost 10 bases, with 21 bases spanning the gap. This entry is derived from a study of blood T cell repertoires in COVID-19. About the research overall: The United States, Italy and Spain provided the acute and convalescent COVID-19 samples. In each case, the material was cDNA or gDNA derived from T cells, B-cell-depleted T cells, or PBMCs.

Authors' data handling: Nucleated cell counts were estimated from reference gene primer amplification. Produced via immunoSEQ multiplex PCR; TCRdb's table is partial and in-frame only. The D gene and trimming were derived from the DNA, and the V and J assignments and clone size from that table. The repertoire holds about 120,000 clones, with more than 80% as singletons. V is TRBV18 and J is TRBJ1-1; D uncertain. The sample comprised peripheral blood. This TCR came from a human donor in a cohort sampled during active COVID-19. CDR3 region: CASSPLRRLLLGAFF. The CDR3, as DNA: TGTGCCAGCTCACCCCTACGTAGACTGCTCCTGGGAGCTTTCTTT.